This T cell receptor (beta chain) was retrieved from a study of T cell repertoires in cytomegalovirus infection. Each CDR3 protein is one row after TCRdb ran MiXCR on the reads. The sample has about 230,000 distinct CDR3 sequences; over 20% are singletons. Germline CDR1 and CDR2: MGHRA and YSYEKL. The CDR3 spans 15 residues. The J segment lost 4 bases and the V segment lost 3 bases, leaving 9 bases of the junction unmatched. The chain uses TRBV4-1 and TRBJ2-7; TRBD1 matches 7 bases. The sequence was obtained from a human donor in good health (CMV status not recorded). Some clones in this sample may be carry-over from other donors' samples. Sequenced: CD8+ T cells from PBMCs. CDR3 residues: CASSHLPGQRYEQYF. In DNA form, the CDR3 reads TGCGCCAGCAGCCATCTACCGGGACAGAGATACGAGCAGTACTTC.